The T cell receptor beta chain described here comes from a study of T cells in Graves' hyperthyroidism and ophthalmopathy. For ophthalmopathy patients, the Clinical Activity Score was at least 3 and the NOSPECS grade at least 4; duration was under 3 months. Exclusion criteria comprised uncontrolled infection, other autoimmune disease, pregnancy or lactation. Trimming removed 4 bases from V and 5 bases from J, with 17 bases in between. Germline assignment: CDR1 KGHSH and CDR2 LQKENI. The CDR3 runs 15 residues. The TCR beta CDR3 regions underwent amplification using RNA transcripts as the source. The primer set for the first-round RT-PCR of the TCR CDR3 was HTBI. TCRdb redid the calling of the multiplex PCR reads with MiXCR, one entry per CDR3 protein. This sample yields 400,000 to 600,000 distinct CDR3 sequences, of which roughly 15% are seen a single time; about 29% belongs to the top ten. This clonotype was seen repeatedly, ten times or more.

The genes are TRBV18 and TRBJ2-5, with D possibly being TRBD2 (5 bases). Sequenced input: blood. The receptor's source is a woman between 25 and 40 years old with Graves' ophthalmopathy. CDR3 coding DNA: TGTGCCAGCTCACTGAAGACCCAATCGGGGGAGACCCAGTACTTC. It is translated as CASSLKTQSGETQYF.